This entry features one TCR beta chain sequence. The V gene's germline CDR1 is GTSNPN and CDR2 SVGIG (reference sequence). V was cut by 0 bases and J by 4 bases, with 20 bases left in between. CDR3 length: 17 residues. TCRdb passed the RT-PCR reads through MiXCR, listing each CDR3 protein once. The repertoire holds about 570,000 distinct CDR3 sequences, with around 11% as singletons. The data belong to a study of response to subunit inactivated influenza vaccine. The starting material was PBMCs from blood, obtained on the day of vaccination. This chain links TRBV30 with TRBJ2-3, with a possible D match to TRBD2 (5 bases). This TCR was recovered from a man over 45 who received an inactivated influenza vaccine. CDR3 loop: CAWSVQRLVGDPDTQYF. The CDR3 nucleotides read TGTGCCTGGAGTGTACAAAGATTGGTGGGAGACCCAGATACGCAGTATTTT.